The clone carrying this TCR beta chain was observed once. TCRdb's table, derived via immunoSEQ multiplex PCR, lists solely in-frame clones and lacks some. Of 150,000 to 200,000 clones listed, 84% are singletons. Either two negative PCRs, clearance, or symptom resolution qualified Cohort 3 donors as recovered. This specimen comes from a study of blood T cell repertoires in COVID-19. Study background: Acute and convalescent COVID-19 samples came from the United States, Italy and Spain.

J gave up 5 bases and V 6 bases, and 5 bases lay outside the gene matches. There are 14 residues in the CDR3. CDR1 and CDR2 from the germline V gene are KGHSH and LQKENI. This receptor was taken from a man over 45 who had recovered from COVID-19. Sequenced material: PBMCs or T cells enriched from blood (not recorded which). The chain is built from TRBV18 and TRBJ2-7, with TRBD1 identical over 12 bases. In DNA, the CDR3 is TGTGCCAGCTCGCCTGGGACAGGGGGCAACGAGCAGTACTTC. This translates into CASSPGTGGNEQYF. The full variable domain, rest sourced from reference TRBV18 and TRBJ2-7, is NAGVMQNPRHLVRRRGQEARLRCSPMKGHSHVYWYRQLPEEGLKFMVYLQKENIIDESGMPKERFSAEFPKEGPSILRIQQVVRGDSAAYFCASSPGTGGNEQYFGPGTRLTVT.